The clone carrying this T cell receptor beta chain was recorded many times. The data derive from a study of T-cell memory formation after mild COVID-19. Study in general: The study found TCR clusters largely donor specific.

TCRdb ran MiXCR on the 5' RACE reads and lists one entry per CDR3 protein. This table holds tens of thousands of distinct CDR3 sequences, approximately 7.7% found once. Trimming took off 1 base at V and 0 bases at J, with 29 bases between the two ends. Germline V gene sequence: CDR1 SGHRS, CDR2 YFSETQ. The CDR3 runs 22 residues. V usage is TRBV5-1 and J usage is TRBJ2-1; D is possibly TRBD2 (6 bases). This receptor was obtained from a man younger than 30 who had mild COVID-19 (a few samples of this study predate the infection). Cell type and time point are not known. The sample comprised PBMCs or a T cell subset sorted from them (not recorded which). The CDR3, as DNA: TGCGCCAGCAGCTTGCGGGGGTATCAATCCCGTACTCTCATTACCTCCTACAATGAGCAGTTCTTC. This gives the protein CASSLRGYQSRTLITSYNEQFF.